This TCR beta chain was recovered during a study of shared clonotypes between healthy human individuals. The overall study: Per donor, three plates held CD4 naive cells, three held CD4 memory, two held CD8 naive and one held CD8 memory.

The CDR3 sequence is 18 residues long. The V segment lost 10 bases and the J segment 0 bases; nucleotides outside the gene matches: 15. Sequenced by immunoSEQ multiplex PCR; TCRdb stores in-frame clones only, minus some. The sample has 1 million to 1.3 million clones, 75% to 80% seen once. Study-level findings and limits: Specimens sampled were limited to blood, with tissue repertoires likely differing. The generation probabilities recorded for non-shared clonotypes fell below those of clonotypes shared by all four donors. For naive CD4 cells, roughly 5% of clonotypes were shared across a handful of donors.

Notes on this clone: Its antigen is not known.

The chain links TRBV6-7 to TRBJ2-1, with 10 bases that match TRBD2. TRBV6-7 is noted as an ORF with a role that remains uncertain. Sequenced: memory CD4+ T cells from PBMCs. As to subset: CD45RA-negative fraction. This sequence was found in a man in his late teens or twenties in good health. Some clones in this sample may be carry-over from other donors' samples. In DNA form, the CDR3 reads TGTGCCACTGGGCAGCGGGAGGGCCCCACCAGCTCCTACAATGAGCAGTTCTTC. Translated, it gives CATGQREGPTSSYNEQFF.